What follows are 9 T cell receptor beta chains derived from one specimen sequenced in a study of post-analysis software for immune sequencing data. Study-wide findings and caveats: Controls showed lower frequencies than patients for roughly 5 TRBV segments, and TRBV5-6, TRBV5-1 and TRBV20-1 were among these.

The authors incorporated unique molecular identifiers into the TCR beta cDNA libraries. Each CDR3 protein gets one entry after TCRdb re-called the PCR reads with MiXCR. The table has about 430,000 distinct CDR3 sequences, approximately 42% seen once. Their specific antigens are unknown. Sequencing input: blood. The receptors were sampled from a girl aged 2 to 10 with multiple sclerosis.

The chain combines TRBV7-8 with TRBJ1-5, with a tentative D call TRBD1 (5 bases). The germline CDR1 and CDR2 sequences are SGHVS and FQNEAQ. V was pared by 4 bases and J by 4 bases, with 14 bases between. This CDR3 comprises 15 residues. The CDR3 DNA is TGTGCCAGCAGCTCAACTGGGGGTAGAAATCAGCCCCAGCATTTT. Its protein is CASSSTGGRNQPQHF. Filled out from reference TRBV7-8 and TRBJ1-5, the complete variable domain reads GAGVSQSPRYKVAKRGQDVALRCDPISGHVSLFWYQQALGQGPEFLTYFQNEAQLDKSGLPSDRFFAERPEGSVSTLKIQRTQQEDSAVYLCASSSTGGRNQPQHFGDGTRLSIL.

The genes are TRBV5-5 and TRBJ1-3; weak D call: TRBD1 (5 bases). Per the germline V gene, CDR1 is SGHKS and CDR2 is YYEKEE (reference sequence). The CDR3 runs to 14 residues. The V gene lost 1 base and the J gene lost 4 bases, with 9 bases spanning the gap. CDR3 nucleotide sequence: TGTGCCAGCAGCTTGTGGACAACCGGAAACACCATATATTTT. Amino acids: CASSLWTTGNTIYF.

This clonotype was seen only a few times. One end of the junction fails to match germline, which may point to a read error. The chain uses TRBV12-3 or TRBV12-4 and TRBJ2-3; unclear D gene. This CDR3 contains 14 residues. The CDR3 here is CASSLRASRDTQYF. DNA for the CDR3: TGTGCCAGCAGTTTGCGTGCCAGCAGAGATACGCAGTATTTT.

The chain couples TRBV9 to TRBJ1-1; weak D call: TRBD1 (5 bases). Germline V gene data show CDR1 as SGDLS and CDR2 as YYNGEE. Trimming took 3 bases from V and 2 from J, leaving 14 bases between them. The CDR3 length is 15 residues. The CDR3 DNA follows: TGTGCCAGCAGCGGATTAACAGGAGGCAACACTGAAGCTTTCTTT. This translates into CASSGLTGGNTEAFF. The variable domain in full, with the rest retrieved from reference TRBV9 and TRBJ1-1, is DSGVTQTPKHLITATGQRVTLRCSPRSGDLSVYWYQQSLDQGLQFLIQYYNGEERAKGNILERFSAQQFPDLHSELNLSSLELGDSALYFCASSGLTGGNTEAFFGQGTRLTVV.

This clonotype was seen only a few times. The chain couples TRBV24-1 to TRBJ2-7; 12 bases fit TRBD1. V was clipped by 4 bases and J by 7 bases; unmatched bases: 7. The CDR3 totals 15 residues. From germline, CDR1 is KGHDR and CDR2 SFDVKD. This chain's CDR3 is CATSESGTGGEEQYF. Written as DNA, the CDR3 is TGTGCCACCAGTGAGTCCGGGACAGGGGGCGAAGAGCAGTACTTC.

The sample holds a few counts of this clonotype. The V and J genes are TRBV7-8 and TRBJ2-7; 7 nucleotides align to TRBD1. Trimming at V came to 5 bases and at J to 4 bases, leaving 5 bases not matched to a gene. From germline, CDR1 is SGHVS and CDR2 FQNEAQ. The CDR3 has 13 amino acids. The CDR3 protein is CASSGPTGYEQYF. DNA of the CDR3: TGTGCCAGCAGCGGCCCGACAGGGTACGAGCAGTACTTC.

This clonotype has only a few counts. The rearrangement uses TRBV27 and TRBJ1-2, with 9 bases aligning to TRBD1. The CDR3 spans 13 residues. V lost 6 bases and J lost 5; bases outside the gene matches: 4. Germline V CDR1 and CDR2: MNHEY, SMNVEV (reference sequence). The CDR3 region is CASSWGQGYGYTF. For the CDR3, the DNA is TGTGCCAGCAGCTGGGGACAGGGATATGGCTACACCTTC.

This clonotype has more than one count but fewer than ten. CDR3 coding DNA: TGTGCCAGCAGTTGGAGCTCCTACAATGAGCAGTTCTTC. This gives the protein CASSWSSYNEQFF. This rearrangement joins TRBV2 to TRBJ2-1, with D uncertain. The V gene lost 5 bases and the J gene lost 0 bases, with 5 bases spanning the gap. The CDR3 is 13 amino acids. Germline-derived CDR1 and CDR2 are SNHLY and FYNNEI.

The table lists this clonotype with a few counts. The chain carries TRBV7-6 and TRBJ1-1; 8 bases map to TRBD1. CDR1 and CDR2 from the germline V gene are SGHVS and FNYEAQ. This CDR3 is 18 amino acids long. The V segment lost 6 bases and the J segment 0 bases; nucleotides outside the gene matches: 15. CDR3 nucleotides: TGTGCCAGCAGTTTGATCGCCCGAGCAGGGGGCATGAACACTGAAGCTTTCTTT. Protein: CASSLIARAGGMNTEAFF.